The entry that follows covers one TCR beta chain sequence. This specimen comes from a study of blood T cell repertoires in COVID-19. Data came from immunoSEQ multiplex PCR; TCRdb stores just in-frame clones and leaves some out. The table has about 240,000 clones, 83% seen once. Germline V CDR1 and CDR2: SGHAT, FQNNGV. V was shortened by 4 bases and J by 5 bases, with 8 bases between the two germline ends. The CDR3 has 13 amino acids. Sequenced material: peripheral blood. The sequence was collected from a human donor in a cohort sampled during active COVID-19. The rearrangement links TRBV11-2 to TRBJ1-4; TRBD1 is a possible D gene (6 bases). The CDR3 loop is CASSSDRNEKLFF. The CDR3 bases are TGTGCCAGCAGCTCAGACAGGAATGAAAAACTGTTTTTT.